This is a list of T cell receptor beta chains from one sample in a study of cytomegalovirus exposure and HLA in healthy donors. Profiled with immunoSEQ multiplex PCR; TCRdb holds only in-frame clones, not every one. This sample has about 150,000 clones, with 75% to 90% found just once. Sequences were obtained from PBMCs. The receptors originated from a man younger than 35 in good health and CMV-seropositive. CDR3s include the opening cysteine and the closing phenylalanine or tryptophan. The order of the fields is D gene, clone size, J gene, V gene, CDR3 DNA, CDR3 protein. D genes are given only for firm matches. Size values are once, few and many counts, or a class for expanded clones, and some rows have none.

>NA|NA|TRBJ2-1|TRBV19
TGTGCCAGTAGTCAGGGGTTGGATGAGCAGTTCTTC
CASSQGLDEQFF
>NA|NA|TRBJ1-4|TRBV5-1
TGCGCCAGCAGCTTGGAGGGAGCACCCTATGAAAAACTGTTTTTT
CASSLEGAPYEKLFF
>NA|NA|TRBJ2-7|TRBV6-5
TGTGCCAGCAGTTTCCCGGGAAAACTTTACGAGCAGTACTTC
CASSFPGKLYEQYF
>TRBD2|NA|TRBJ2-5|TRBV7-2
TGTGCCAGCAGCTTCCCCCGGGGGGGAGAGACCCAGTACTTC
CASSFPRGGETQYF
>NA|NA|TRBJ1-3|TRBV11-2
TGTGCCAGCAGCTTAGAGAGGGGGTCTGGAAACACCATATATTTT
CASSLERGSGNTIYF
>TRBD1|once|TRBJ2-7|TRBV7-8
TGTGCCAGCAGCTTAGACCCCCGGGACAGGGTGTCGGACGAGCAGTACTTC
CASSLDPRDRVSDEQYF
>NA|NA|TRBJ2-2|TRBV27
TGTGCCAGCAGTTTAAACCAGGGGGGCACCGGGGAGCTGTTTTTT
CASSLNQGGTGELFF
>NA|NA|TRBJ2-1|TRBV7-2
TGTGCCAGCAGCCCATTCCAGGGGAGCTCCTACAATGAGCAGTTCTTC
CASSPFQGSSYNEQFF
>TRBD2|NA|TRBJ2-1|TRBV4-3
TGCGCCAGCAGCCAAGACCCTAGCGGGGCTGGCAATGAGCAGTTCTTC
CASSQDPSGAGNEQFF
>TRBD2|NA|TRBJ2-4|TRBV27
TGTGCCAGCAGTTGGGGGGCTAGCGGGGCCCTAGCCAAAAACATTCAGTACTTC
CASSWGASGALAKNIQYF
>TRBD1|NA|TRBJ1-4|TRBV5-1
TGCGCCAGCAGCTATCAGGGGGCCACTAATGAAAAACTGTTTTTT
CASSYQGATNEKLFF
>NA|NA|TRBJ1-5|TRBV7-9
TGTGCCAGCAGCGCCTCCGGGGGGAATCAGCCCCAGCATTTT
CASSASGGNQPQHF
>TRBD1|NA|TRBJ1-1|TRBV10-3
TGTGCCATCAAATTATCCGGGACAGGGAACACTGAAGCTTTCTTT
CAIKLSGTGNTEAFF
>NA|NA|TRBJ1-3|TRBV6-5
TGTGCCAGCAGTTACCAACGGGGAAACACCATATATTTT
CASSYQRGNTIYF
>TRBD2|NA|TRBJ2-5|TRBV6-5
TGTGCCACGACGCGTGGGGGGGTTGGTAAAGAGACCCAGTACTTC
CATTRGGVGKETQYF
>TRBD2|NA|TRBJ2-2|TRBV9
TGTGCCAGCAGCGTTCTAGCGGGGGGGCGTAACACCGGGGAGCTGTTTTTT
CASSVLAGGRNTGELFF
>TRBD2|NA|TRBJ2-3|TRBV4-2
TGTGCCAGCAGCCAAGATCTAGCGGGGGGGACAGATACGCAGTATTTT
CASSQDLAGGTDTQYF
>TRBD2|NA|TRBJ2-3|TRBV5-1
TGCGCCAGCAGCTTGGATAGGTCTAGCGGGGGGGCACGTACGCAGTATTTT
CASSLDRSSGGARTQYF
>TRBD2|NA|TRBJ2-7|TRBV5-1
TGCGCCAGCAGCAGTTCTAATCTAGCGGGGTCGTACGAGCAGTACTTC
CASSSSNLAGSYEQYF
>TRBD1|NA|TRBJ2-7|TRBV9
TGTGCCAGCAGCCCAACAAGACAGGGGAATACCTACGAGCAGTACTTC
CASSPTRQGNTYEQYF
>NA|NA|TRBJ2-5|TRBV29-1
TGCAGCGCCTCCACTAGGGCCCAAGAGACCCAGTACTTC
CSASTRAQETQYF
>TRBD2|NA|TRBJ2-5|TRBV18
TGTGCCAGCTCACCCCCGGGACTAGCGTTTGAGACCCAGTACTTC
CASSPPGLAFETQYF
>NA|NA|TRBJ1-2|TRBV19
TGTGCCAGTACCACGGACAGTCAACGATCTGGCTACACCTTC
CASTTDSQRSGYTF
>TRBD1|NA|TRBJ1-6|TRBV4-2
TGTGCCAGCAGCCAAGTCCAGACAGGGCGTTCTTCACCCCTCCACTTT
CASSQVQTGRSSPLHF
>TRBD1|NA|TRBJ2-3|TRBV7-3
TGTGCCAGCAGCCCGGATCTAGGACAGGGTGGAAATACGCAGTATTTT
CASSPDLGQGGNTQYF
>TRBD2|NA|TRBJ2-3|TRBV27
TGTGCCAGCAGTTCGACTAGCGGGGGGGCTTTGGATACGCAGTATTTT
CASSSTSGGALDTQYF
>NA|NA|TRBJ2-4|TRBV5-4
TGTGCCAGCAGCCCGGGACTGCAGGACATTCAGTACTTC
CASSPGLQDIQYF
>NA|NA|TRBJ2-3|TRBV18
TGTGCCAGCTCACCGGGCCAGGGAACAGATACGCAGTATTTT
CASSPGQGTDTQYF
>TRBD2|NA|TRBJ2-3|TRBV28
TGTGCCACCAACCTAGTGGGGGGGACGCAGTATTTT
CATNLVGGTQYF